This entry describes one TCR beta chain. The antigen it recognizes is unknown. There are no base qualities to consult, and no much larger clone falls within one base. Genomic DNA was extracted with the QIAamp DNA Blood Mini Kit and sent for immunoSEQ repertoire analysis. A standard quantity of genomic DNA template was used for amplification of CDR3 regions by multiplex PCR. An Illumina platform was used to sequence the PCR products. The study's own analysis went as follows. Alignment of sequences to a reference was performed, and V, D and J gene definitions were taken from IMGT. Closely related sequences were merged by a nearest-neighbor clustering algorithm so that PCR and sequencing errors were removed. V, D and J usage in productive unique and total sequences was analyzed using ImmunoSEQ Analyzer tools and R version 3.6.1. TCRdb holds this immuneACCESS table with in-frame rearrangements only. Some clones are missing; in checked studies, unresolved V genes explain under half, and the rest has no known cause. That table supplies the V and J calls and clone size; D and trimming were determined from the DNA. The sample table holds 2,000 to 3,000 clones, of which approximately 88% were seen once. The top ten clones comprise under 9.5% of the sample.

The sample is drawn from a study of immunodeficiency (dated by TCRdb to the late 2010s). Background for the entire study: Repertoire analysis was performed to search for VDJ recombination defects and oligoclonality.

The investigation overall reported the following: In the entropy comparisons of patients against healthy controls, patients were shown as n=3 (open circles), and an effect of thymic development was suggested only as a possibility. CD4+ T cell V-J pairing and productive entropy appeared similar between patients and controls. Severe oligoclonality, judged by top-100 and total clonotype frequencies, was seen in patient CD8+ but not CD4+ T cells.

The CDR3 sequence holds 15 residues, the cysteine and phenylalanine included. Only the CDR3 portion is preserved as DNA: 45 bases, with reading frame beginning at the first base. V gives up 2 bases and J gives up 4 bases, and the segment between their germline ends measures 14 bases. The germline V gene encodes CDR1 MNHEY and CDR2 SVGAGI. Patients showed reduced numbers of naive CD4 T cells and, even more so, naive CD8 T cells, along with expanded effector memory subpopulations. Before TCR sequencing, CD3+CD4+ T cells were sorted out of fresh PBMCs. Material: CD4+ T cells from blood. This receptor was identified in a girl between 5 and 17 years old with POLD1 deficiency. The rearranged chain carries TRBV6-5 and TRBJ1-2, and possibly TRBD1, on 5 matching bases. CDR3 loop: CASSYGGQSAYGYTF. The nucleotide sequence reads TGTGCCAGCAGTTACGGCGGACAATCGGCCTATGGCTACACCTTC.